These 9 T cell receptor beta chains were all obtained from the same sample, sequenced in a study of regulatory T cells in long-lasting Graves disease. This sample's time point: persistent/refractory GD, antithyroid drugs over 5 years with positive TRAb. The TCR library was made from RNA extracted from PBMCs. Assembly of TCR beta libraries relied on iRepertoire HTBI primers together with Arm-PCR of CDR3 regions. TCRdb reprocessed the multiplex PCR reads with MiXCR, giving one entry per CDR3 protein. The data show 300,000 to 500,000 distinct CDR3 sequences, with about a fifth seen just once and about a fifth held by the top ten. The specimen comprised peripheral blood mononuclear cells (PBMCs), sampled when the disease was refractory, from a patient treated with antithyroid drugs. These receptors originate from a female donor with Graves disease.

The rearrangement joins TRBV4-3 to TRBJ2-5; maybe TRBD2 (6 bases). The end of the DNA is better explained by TRBJ2-7, so the J call may be wrong. The CDR3 is made up of 15 amino acids. In germline, CDR1 is LGHNA, CDR2 YSLEER. CDR3 protein: CASSRGGGSDHEQYF. In nucleotides, the CDR3 is TGCGCCAGCAGCCGTGGTGGGGGGAGCGACCACGAGCAGTACTTC.

V and J are TRBV6-5 and TRBJ2-4; 7 bases match TRBD2. This CDR3 contains 16 residues. The trim removed 2 bases at V and 4 bases at J, leaving 8 bases unmatched. CDR1 MNHEY and CDR2 SVGAGI come from the germline V gene. The CDR3 coding sequence is TGTGCCAGCAGTTACGGTGCGGGAGCCGGGAAAAACATTCAGTACTTC. Translation gives CASSYGAGAGKNIQYF.

The genes are TRBV13 and TRBJ2-1, with TRBD1 matching over 9 bases. Germline V gene sequence: CDR1 PRHDT, CDR2 FYEKMQ (reference sequence). With 4 bases clipped from V and 7 bases from J, the junction kept 8 bases outside the gene matches. The CDR3 is 15 residues long. The CDR3 protein is CASSSRQGGRNEQFF. The CDR3 nucleotides read TGTGCCAGCAGCTCCCGACAGGGGGGCCGGAATGAGCAGTTCTTC.

This clonotype has ten or more counts. The chain uses TRBV20-1 and TRBJ2-5; TRBD2 matches 7 bases. This CDR3 is 13 amino acids long. Germline CDR1 is DFQATT and CDR2 is SNEGSKA (reference sequence). J was trimmed by 4 bases and V by 4 bases; bases with no gene match: 6. In nucleotides, the CDR3 is TGCAGTGCTAATGTTGGGGGGGGAGAGACCCAGTACTTC. Encoded protein: CSANVGGGETQYF.

This clonotype occurred many times. V gene TRBV12-5 combines with J gene TRBJ2-5; D is possibly TRBD2 (7 bases). Looked up from germline, CDR1 is LGHNT and CDR2 is FRNRAP. CDR3 length: 13 amino acids. The V gene lost 5 bases and the J gene lost 4 bases, with 11 bases spanning the gap. CDR3 coding DNA: TGTGCTAGTGGTCTGGGGGGGCCAGAGACCCAGTACTTC. Its translation: CASGLGGPETQYF.

This clonotype was detected a few times. V gene TRBV5-1 combines with J gene TRBJ2-5, with TRBD2 matching 7 bases. This CDR3 is 16 amino acids long. The germline V gene encodes CDR1 SGHRS and CDR2 YFSETQ. Trimming took 3 bases from V and 1 from J; bases not matched to a gene: 9. The CDR3 loop reads CASSWTTSRGQETQYF. Here the CDR3 DNA reads TGCGCCAGCAGCTGGACGACTAGCCGTGGCCAAGAGACCCAGTACTTC.

This clonotype was detected a few times. The chain joins TRBV30 to TRBJ2-7, with D perhaps TRBD2 (6 bases). The germline V gene encodes CDR1 GTSNPN and CDR2 SVGIG (reference sequence). The CDR3 spans 14 residues. Trimming shortened V by 0 bases and J by 2 bases, and 11 bases separated the two germline ends. This CDR3 is CAWSVGGTAYEQYF. The CDR3 DNA follows: TGTGCCTGGAGTGTAGGAGGGACCGCCTACGAGCAGTACTTC.

This clonotype was seen repeatedly, ten times or more. V is TRBV11-2 and J is TRBJ2-7, with D perhaps TRBD2 (5 bases). Trimming removed 5 bases from V and 3 bases from J, with 5 bases in between. Looked up from germline, CDR1 is SGHAT and CDR2 is FQNNGV. The CDR3 runs to 11 residues. CDR3 loop: CASSAGYEQYF. The CDR3, as DNA: TGTGCCAGCAGCGCGGGCTACGAGCAGTACTTC.

This chain joins TRBV4-3 and TRBJ2-7; D remains ambiguous. Germline CDR1 is LGHNA and CDR2 is YSLEER. The CDR3 has 15 residues. The ends were cut back, 0 bases at V and 2 bases at J, with 11 bases in the middle. CDR3 coding DNA: TGCGCCAGCAGCCAAGATGCCATGAGTGCCTACGAGCAGTACTTC. This gives the protein CASSQDAMSAYEQYF.